Listed below are T cell receptor beta chains from one sample, sequenced in a study of blood T cell repertoires in COVID-19. This table comes from immunoSEQ multiplex PCR, and its TCRdb copy is limited to in-frame clones, with some not included. Among about 360,000 clones, approximately 85% were seen once, and the ten largest hold roughly 1.9%. The source material was PBMCs or T cells enriched from blood (not recorded which). The receptors were sampled from a middle-aged woman with acute COVID-19. CDR3s include the opening cysteine and the closing phenylalanine or tryptophan. D genes are given only for firm matches. For some rows the clone size is stated as once, few or many, or as a class when expanded; others skip it.

>TRBV2|TRBJ2-3|NA|NA
TGTGCCAGCAGTTGGACTGACACAGATACGCAGTATTTT
CASSWTDTDTQYF
>TRBV3-1/TRBV3-2|TRBJ2-7|NA|TRBD2
TGTGCCAGCAGCCAAGGACTAGCGGGGAGCTCCTACGAGCAGTACTTC
CASSQGLAGSSYEQYF
>TRBV12-5|TRBJ2-3|NA|NA
TGTGCTAGTGGTTTTCGACTGGATACGCAGTATTTT
CASGFRLDTQYF
>TRBV6-1|TRBJ1-5|NA|NA
TGTGCCAGCAGTGAACCAGGACAGAGGGGTAGCAATCAGCCCCAGCATTTT
CASSEPGQRGSNQPQHF
>TRBV19|TRBJ1-1|NA|NA
TGTGCCAGTAGTATACCGGCGCAGGGGAACACTGAAGCTTTCTTT
CASSIPAQGNTEAFF
>TRBV30|TRBJ1-6|NA|NA
TGTGCCTGGAGTGGTTTGGAGTATAATTCACCCCTCCACTTT
CAWSGLEYNSPLHF
>TRBV15|TRBJ2-3|NA|TRBD2
TGTGCCACCAGCAGAGAGGGACTAGCCCAGCCCGGGGATACGCAGTATTTT
CATSREGLAQPGDTQYF
>TRBV30|TRBJ2-7|once|NA
TGTGCCTGGACCCGGGAGAGGGACTCCTACGAGCAGTACTTC
CAWTRERDSYEQYF
>TRBV18|TRBJ2-1|NA|NA
TGTGCCAGCTCACCAGGACTGTACAATGAGCAGTTCTTC
CASSPGLYNEQFF
>TRBV5-1|TRBJ2-7|NA|NA
TGCGCCAGCAGCTTGACAGGCTCCAGCTCCTACGAGCAGTACTTC
CASSLTGSSSYEQYF